The next 8 T cell receptor beta chains were all read from a single sample in a study of T cell repertoires in cytomegalovirus infection. TCRdb ran MiXCR on the reads and lists one entry per CDR3 protein. The repertoire includes under 500,000 distinct CDR3 sequences, under 45% of them detected once, and about two fifths sits in the top ten. No antigens are known for them. The material was cultured PBMCs, obtained from culture after CMV antigen stimulation. The receptor source for this set is a human donor in good health (CMV status not recorded). Some clones in this sample may be carry-over from other donors' samples.

The sample holds a few counts of this clonotype. This sequence joins TRBV18 and TRBJ1-5, with unresolved D. CDR3 length: 15 amino acids. Germline CDR1 is KGHSH and CDR2 is LQKENI. Trimming stripped 2 bases from V and 6 bases from J, with 14 bases between. Here the CDR3 reads CASSPNPAQGQPQHF. CDR3 sequence (DNA): TGTGCCAGCTCACCAAACCCGGCCCAAGGTCAGCCCCAGCATTTT.

The chain couples TRBV12-3 or TRBV12-4 to TRBJ2-4; the D is unclear. This CDR3 spans 13 amino acids. Trimming left V 3 bases short and J 6 bases short, with 9 bases between. The CDR3: CASSFLDLNIQYF. The CDR3 bases are TGTGCCAGCAGTTTTCTAGACCTAAACATTCAGTACTTC.

This clonotype has only one observation. The chain joins TRBV20-1 to TRBJ2-3; D is perhaps TRBD2 (7 bases). Germline V CDR1 and CDR2: DFQATT, SNEGSKA (reference sequence). V was cut by 3 bases and J by 0 bases, with 19 bases left in between. CDR3 length equals 17 residues. CDR3 bases: TGCAGTGCTAGGGGAGGGGCGGGGGCCACTAGCACAGATACGCAGTATTTT. Translation gives CSARGGAGATSTDTQYF.

The chain carries TRBV11-2 and TRBJ2-1; TRBD2 matches at 7 bases. CDR3 size: 15 residues. Trimming at V came to 5 bases and at J to 7 bases, leaving 11 bases not matched to a gene. CDR1 is SGHAT and CDR2 is FQNNGV in the germline V gene. The CDR3 sequence is CASSDGLVGGNEQFF. CDR3 coding DNA: TGTGCCAGCAGCGATGGACTAGTGGGTGGGAATGAGCAGTTCTTC.

The rearrangement uses TRBV7-2 and TRBJ2-1, with 10 bases that match TRBD2. This CDR3 spans 16 amino acids. The trim removed 6 bases at V and 5 bases at J, leaving 10 bases unmatched. CDR1 and CDR2 (germline): SGHTA, FQGNSA. Here the CDR3 DNA reads TGTGCCAGCAGATTAATGGTTAGCGGGGGGAACAATGAGCAGTTCTTC. Translation gives CASRLMVSGGNNEQFF.

This clonotype was picked up many times. The V call is TRBV7-2, the J call TRBJ2-7; D ambiguous. Germline CDR1 SGHTA, CDR2 FQGNSA. The CDR3 runs to 13 residues. Trimming took 5 bases from V and 9 from J, leaving 17 bases between them. In DNA, the CDR3 is TGTGCCAGCAGCCAAGACCCCCCCCGGGTGCAGTACTTC. This gives the protein CASSQDPPRVQYF.

This clonotype was found a few times. The V and J genes are TRBV6-2 or TRBV6-3 and TRBJ2-3; 7 bases fit TRBD1. With 2 bases clipped from V and 2 bases from J, the junction kept 10 bases outside the gene matches. There are 17 residues in the CDR3. Germline CDR1 reads MNHEY; CDR2 reads SVGEGT. Here the CDR3 reads CASSYPTTGVVTDTQYF. The CDR3 DNA reads as TGTGCCAGCAGTTACCCCACCACAGGGGTTGTCACAGATACGCAGTATTTT.

V usage is TRBV12-3 or TRBV12-4 and J usage is TRBJ2-7, with 10 bases identical to TRBD1. This CDR3 contains 15 residues. The V gene end was trimmed by 4 bases and the J gene end by 1 base; junction bases not matched to a gene: 4. The chain's CDR3 is CASSWGQGRSYEQYF. The CDR3 coding sequence is TGTGCCAGCAGTTGGGGACAGGGGAGATCCTACGAGCAGTACTTC.